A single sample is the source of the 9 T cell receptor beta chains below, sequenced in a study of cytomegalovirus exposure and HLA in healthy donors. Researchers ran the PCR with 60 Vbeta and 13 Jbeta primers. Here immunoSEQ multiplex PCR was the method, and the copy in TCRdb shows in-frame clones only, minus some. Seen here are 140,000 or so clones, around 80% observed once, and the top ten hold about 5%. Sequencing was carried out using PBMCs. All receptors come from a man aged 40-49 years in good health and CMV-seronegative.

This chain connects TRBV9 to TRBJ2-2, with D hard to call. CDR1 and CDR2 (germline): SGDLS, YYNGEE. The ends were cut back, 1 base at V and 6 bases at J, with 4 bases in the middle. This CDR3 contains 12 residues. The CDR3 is CASSVFSGELFF. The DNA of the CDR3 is TGTGCCAGCAGCGTATTCTCCGGGGAGCTGTTTTTT.

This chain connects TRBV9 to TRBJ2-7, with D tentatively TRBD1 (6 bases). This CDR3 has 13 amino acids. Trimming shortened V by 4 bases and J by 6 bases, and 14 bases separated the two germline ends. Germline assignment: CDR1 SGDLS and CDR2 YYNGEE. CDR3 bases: TGTGCCAGCAGCCTCAACCAGGGGTCCGAGCAGTACTTC. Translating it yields CASSLNQGSEQYF.

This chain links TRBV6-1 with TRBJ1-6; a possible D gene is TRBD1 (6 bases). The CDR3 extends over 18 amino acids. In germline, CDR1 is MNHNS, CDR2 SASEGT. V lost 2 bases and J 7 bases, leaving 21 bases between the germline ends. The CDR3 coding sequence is TGTGCCAGCAGTGAATCCCCCCCGACGGGACACGTGAATTCACCCCTCCACTTT. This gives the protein CASSESPPTGHVNSPLHF.

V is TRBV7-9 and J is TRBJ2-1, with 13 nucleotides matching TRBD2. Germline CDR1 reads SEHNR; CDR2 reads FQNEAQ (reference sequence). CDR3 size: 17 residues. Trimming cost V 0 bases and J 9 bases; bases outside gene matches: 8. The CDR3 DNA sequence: TGTGCCAGCAGCTTAGCTACTACTAGCGGGGGGGCGGGTGAGCAGTTCTTC. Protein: CASSLATTSGGAGEQFF.

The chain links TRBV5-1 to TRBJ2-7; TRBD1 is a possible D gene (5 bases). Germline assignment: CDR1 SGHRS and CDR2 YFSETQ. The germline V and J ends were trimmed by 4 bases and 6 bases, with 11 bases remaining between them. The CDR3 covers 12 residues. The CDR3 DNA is TGCGCCAGCAGCAACACAGGCCCCGAGCAGTACTTC. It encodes CASSNTGPEQYF.

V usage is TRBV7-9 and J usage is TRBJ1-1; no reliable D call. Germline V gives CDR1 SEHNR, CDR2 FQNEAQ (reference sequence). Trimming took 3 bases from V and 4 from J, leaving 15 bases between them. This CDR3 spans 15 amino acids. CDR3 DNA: TGTGCCAGCAGCTTCGCCATGCCCTTCGGCACTGAAGCTTTCTTT. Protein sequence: CASSFAMPFGTEAFF.

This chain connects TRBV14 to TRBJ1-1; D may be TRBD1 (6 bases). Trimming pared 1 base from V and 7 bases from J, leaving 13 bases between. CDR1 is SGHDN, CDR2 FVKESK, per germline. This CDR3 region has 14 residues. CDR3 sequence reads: CASSQAGRGSEAFF. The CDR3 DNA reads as TGTGCCAGCAGCCAAGCGGGAAGGGGGAGTGAAGCTTTCTTT.

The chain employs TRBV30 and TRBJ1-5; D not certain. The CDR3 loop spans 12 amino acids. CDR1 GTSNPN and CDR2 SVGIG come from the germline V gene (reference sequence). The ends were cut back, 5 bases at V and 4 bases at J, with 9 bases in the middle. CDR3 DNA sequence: TGTGCCTGGCAGGCACAAAATCAGCCCCAGCATTTT. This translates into CAWQAQNQPQHF.

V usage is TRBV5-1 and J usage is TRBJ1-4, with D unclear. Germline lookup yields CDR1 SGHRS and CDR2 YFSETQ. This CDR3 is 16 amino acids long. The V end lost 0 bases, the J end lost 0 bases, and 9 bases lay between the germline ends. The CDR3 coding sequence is TGCGCCAGCAGCTTGGTTGTCAGTTCAACTAATGAAAAACTGTTTTTT. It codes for CASSLVVSSTNEKLFF.